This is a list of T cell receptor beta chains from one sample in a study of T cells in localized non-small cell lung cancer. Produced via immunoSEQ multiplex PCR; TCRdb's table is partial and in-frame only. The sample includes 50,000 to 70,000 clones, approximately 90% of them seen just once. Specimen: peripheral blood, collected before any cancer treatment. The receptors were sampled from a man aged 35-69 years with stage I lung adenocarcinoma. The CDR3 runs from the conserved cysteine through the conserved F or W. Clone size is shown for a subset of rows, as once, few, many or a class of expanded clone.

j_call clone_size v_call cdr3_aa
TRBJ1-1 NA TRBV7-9 CASSTEGQGAEAFF
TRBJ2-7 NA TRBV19 CASSIVVGQGYEQYF
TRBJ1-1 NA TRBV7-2 CASSSAGGTEAFF
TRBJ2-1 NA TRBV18 CASSPLWSGRAGANEQFF
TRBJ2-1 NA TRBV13 CASSLSGRSYNEQFF
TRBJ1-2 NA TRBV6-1 CASTLGDIGGYTF
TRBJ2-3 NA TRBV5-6 CASSLDRDNTDTQYF
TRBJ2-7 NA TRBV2 CASNLDRGRYEQYF
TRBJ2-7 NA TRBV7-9 CASSLTGSPYEQYF
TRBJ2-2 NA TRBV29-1 CSAVYTGELFF
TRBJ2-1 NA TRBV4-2 CASSRGLAEGNEQFF
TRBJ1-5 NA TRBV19 CASSLGTYQPQHF
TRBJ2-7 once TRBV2 CASTRQGYEQYF
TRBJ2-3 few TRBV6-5 CASSYADTQYF
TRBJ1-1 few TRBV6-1 CASREGDRYTEAFF
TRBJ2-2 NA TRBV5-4 CASSYGTRRRTAGELFF
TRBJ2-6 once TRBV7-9 CASSRSGGSSGANVLTF
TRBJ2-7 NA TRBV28 CASRAPGQSYHEQYF
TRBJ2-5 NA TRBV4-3 CASSTSGRGVETQYF
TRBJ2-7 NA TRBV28 CASSFQGIHEQYF
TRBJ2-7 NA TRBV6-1 CASSDQTGEQYF
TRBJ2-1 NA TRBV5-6 CASSGRLAGAYNEQFF
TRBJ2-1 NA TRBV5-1 CASSLAQGIYNEQFF
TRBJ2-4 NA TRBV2 CASSESLTGLAKNIQYF
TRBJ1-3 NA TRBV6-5 CASSYLSGNGNTIYF
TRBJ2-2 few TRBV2 CASMGQGELFF
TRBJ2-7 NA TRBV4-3 CASSQETSGSYEQYF
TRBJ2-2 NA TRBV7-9 CASSWQGQNTGELFF
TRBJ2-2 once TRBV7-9 CASSLGTAYTGELFF
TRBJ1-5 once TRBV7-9 CASSRDSAPGQPQHF
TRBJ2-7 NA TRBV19 CASSKQGVGEQYF
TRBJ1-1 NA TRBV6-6 CASSPDEENTEAFF
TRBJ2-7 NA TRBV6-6 CASSPLTSYEQYF
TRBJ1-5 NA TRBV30 CAWSGTDQPQHF
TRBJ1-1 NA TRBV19 CASSIHSGTTNTEAFF
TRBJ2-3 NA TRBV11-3 CASSPRTSGSTDTQYF
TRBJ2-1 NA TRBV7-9 CASSPLGGEKRNEQFF
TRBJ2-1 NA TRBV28 CASSPSRGMYNEQFF
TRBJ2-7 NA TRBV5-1 CASSLAPGGGPYEQYF
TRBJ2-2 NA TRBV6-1 CASSESWVNGELFF
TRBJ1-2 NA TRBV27 CASGVPRMGNYGYTF
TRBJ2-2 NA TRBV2 CASRNGRNTGELFF
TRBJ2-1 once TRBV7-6 CASSLEPESRNEQFF
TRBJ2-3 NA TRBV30 CAWSPGPDTQYF
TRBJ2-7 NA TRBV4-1 CASSQEEVGSSGYEQYF
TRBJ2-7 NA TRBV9 CASSVGPGQLYEQYF
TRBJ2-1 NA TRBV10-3 CAIRSTSGSRNEQFF
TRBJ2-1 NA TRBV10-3 CAISRDHPAQFVQFF
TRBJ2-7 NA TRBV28 CASSLGAVPSKQYF
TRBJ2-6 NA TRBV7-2 CASSDQGFSSGANVLTF
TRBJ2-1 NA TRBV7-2 CASSLIALSSYNEQFF
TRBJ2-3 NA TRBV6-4 CASSDSGSDTQYF
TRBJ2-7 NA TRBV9 CASSGGQGYEQYF
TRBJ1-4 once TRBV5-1 CASSLMQGANEKLFF
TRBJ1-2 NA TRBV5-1 CASSPEGDGYTF
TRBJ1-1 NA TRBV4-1 CASSQPDSQNTEAFF
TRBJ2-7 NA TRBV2 CATRDRGYHEQYF
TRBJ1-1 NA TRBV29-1 CSGGTVNTEAFF
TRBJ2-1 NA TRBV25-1 CASSEYYASGSYNEQFF
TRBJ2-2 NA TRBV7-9 CASSLGSYTGELFF